Below are 9 T cell receptor beta chains sequenced from a single sample in a study of tumor-infiltrating lymphocytes in primary liver carcinoma (dated by TCRdb to the late 2010s). The run used an Illumina HiSeq 2500. Starting from approximately 0.5 ug total RNA, TCRbeta-specific cDNA was produced by reverse transcription with a constant-region primer and ProtoScript II reverse transcriptase. Three nested multiplex PCR rounds, following a slightly modified ARM-PCR procedure, were used to build the TCRbeta libraries. Multiplex TRBV1-TRBV30 forward primers and a Cbeta reverse primer were used in the first two PCR rounds, each of which was run for around 10 cycles. TCRdb trimmed the raw reads at Q25, called clones with MiXCR and kept productive beta chains. Entries that share a CDR3 protein sequence are merged under the most common genes and DNA. The sample table contains tens of thousands of distinct CDR3 sequences; only one count was recorded for 55% to 75% of them. About 30% of the sample goes to the ten largest clones.

Total RNA and DNA were co-extracted without cell sorting from roughly 20-30 mg of bulk tissue using the AllPrep DNA/RNA mini kit. The material sequenced was liver tumor tissue from sampling region 4. The sample's cell subset or site, from its label and the paper: tumor region T4, right-lateral pole. Receptors originate from a man aged 40-49 years with primary liver carcinoma and hepatitis B virus infection.

The chain couples TRBV3-1 to TRBJ2-2, with 10 bases matching TRBD2. The CDR3 loop spans 20 amino acids. The junction had 14 bases not matched to a gene; V was cut back by 0 bases and J by 4 bases. The germline V gene encodes CDR1 LGHDT and CDR2 YNNKEL (reference sequence). The CDR3 DNA reads as TGTGCCAGCAGCCAAGATATCTCCCGTCTAGCGGGAGCGGTCACCGGGGAGCTGTTTTTT. The encoded protein is CASSQDISRLAGAVTGELFF.

As to this clonotype: It may be a read error: a sequence one base away is much more abundant. Without the conserved terminal phenylalanine or tryptophan, this CDR3 likely stems from a read error. This sequence joins TRBV6-5 and TRBJ2-3; D perhaps matches TRBD2 (6 bases). The V and J ends lost 8 bases and 7 bases respectively, with 10 bases between them. The CDR3 totals 11 residues. Germline CDR1 MNHEY, CDR2 SVGAGI. The CDR3 region has the DNA TGTGCCAGCCATGGAGGGAATACGCAGTATTCT. This translates into CASHGGNTQYS.

This clonotype was seen only a few times. A much larger clone lies a single base off, so this may be a read error. This chain joins TRBV7-9 and TRBJ1-2; D not certain. This CDR3 has 16 residues. Germline lookup yields CDR1 SEHNR and CDR2 FQNEAQ (reference sequence). DNA of the CDR3: TGTGCCAGCAGCCCTTTAGGAGGATCACTTCCCTATGACTACACCTTC. This encodes CASSPLGGSLPYDYTF.

About this clonotype itself: Here the CDR3 omits its conserved ending phenylalanine or tryptophan, so a read error is the likely source. The DNA is omitted, as the CDR3 cannot be located on it reliably, and the CDR3 follows TCRdb's listing. CDR3 sequence: CASSSHREVSEVFL. The rearrangement uses TRBV4-1 and TRBJ1-1. With termini counted, the CDR3 has 14 amino acids. From germline, CDR1 is MGHRA and CDR2 YSYEKL.

This clonotype was seen more than once but under ten times. J is TRBJ2-3 and V is TRBV11-1; D is possibly TRBD2 (7 bases). V dropped 5 bases and J dropped 5 bases, with 17 bases sitting between them. This CDR3 comprises 15 residues. From germline, CDR1 is SGHAT and CDR2 FQDESV (reference sequence). CDR3: CASSPSGDTKDTQYF. Here the CDR3 DNA reads TGTGCCAGCAGCCCAAGCGGGGACACGAAAGATACGCAGTATTTT. The full variable domain, in which reference TRBV11-1 and TRBJ2-3 provide the parts outside the CDR3, is EAEVAQSPRYKITEKSQAVAFWCDPISGHATLYWYRQILGQGPELLVQFQDESVVDDSQLPKDRFSAERLKGVDSTLKIQPAELGDSAMYLCASSPSGDTKDTQYFGPGTRLTVL.

The chain carries TRBV28 and TRBJ2-6, with TRBD2 identical over 11 bases. CDR1 and CDR2 from the germline V gene are MDHEN and SYDVKM. The CDR3 consists of 19 residues. After removal of 7 bases from V and 0 bases from J, the junction contained 11 bases not matched to a gene. CDR3 in amino acids: CASNLISGRVTSGANVLTF. Written as DNA, the CDR3 is TGTGCCAGCAATTTGATTAGCGGGAGGGTTACCTCTGGGGCCAACGTCCTGACTTTC. The complete variable domain, with remaining parts taken from reference TRBV28 and TRBJ2-6, reads DVKVTQSSRYLVKRTGEKVFLECVQDMDHENMFWYRQDPGLGLRLIYFSYDVKMKEKGDIPEGYSVSREKKERFSLILESASTNQTSMYLCASNLISGRVTSGANVLTFGAGSRLTVL.

The table lists this clonotype with a few counts. A much bigger clone sits one base away, suggesting this may be a read error. V and J are TRBV6-1 and TRBJ2-7; 9 nucleotides match TRBD2. V gave up 6 bases and J gave up 8 bases; unmatched junction bases: 20. CDR3 length: 17 amino acids. CDR1 and CDR2 from the germline V gene are MNHNS and SASEGT. CDR3 amino acids: CASRWGASGITTYKQYF. The CDR3, as DNA: TGTGCCAGCAGATGGGGGGCTAGCGGGATAACTACGTATAAGCAGTACTTC.

This clonotype has ten or more counts. This sequence joins TRBV28 and TRBJ2-2; tentative D call: TRBD2 (6 bases). This CDR3 spans 17 amino acids. Germline values: CDR1 MDHEN, CDR2 SYDVKM. Trimming shortened V by 2 bases and J by 1 base, and 14 bases separated the two germline ends. DNA for the CDR3: TGTGCCAGCAGTTTAATCGCCTTGGGAGGGAACACCGGGGAGCTGTTTTTT. As protein: CASSLIALGGNTGELFF. The entire variable domain, with the rest obtained from reference TRBV28 and TRBJ2-2, is as follows: DVKVTQSSRYLVKRTGEKVFLECVQDMDHENMFWYRQDPGLGLRLIYFSYDVKMKEKGDIPEGYSVSREKKERFSLILESASTNQTSMYLCASSLIALGGNTGELFFGEGSRLTVL.

The chain joins TRBV7-8 to TRBJ1-5; D tentatively fits TRBD1 or TRBD2 (5 bases each). Near its end, the DNA agrees better with TRBJ2-3, so the J call may be wrong. Looked up from germline, CDR1 is SGHVS and CDR2 is FQNEAQ. The CDR3 covers 15 residues. The CDR3 nucleotides are TGTGCCAGCACTGGGGGTAGCTATAGGAATCGGCCCCAGTATTTT. Translation: CASTGGSYRNRPQYF.